This T cell receptor beta chain was obtained from a study of blood T cell repertoires in COVID-19. At the level of the study: T cells, B-cell-depleted T cells, or PBMCs provided the cDNA or gDNA that served as material.

The germline CDR1 and CDR2 sequences are KGHSH and LQKENI. Germline trimming cut 4 bases from V and 3 bases from J; bases unmatched to any gene: 4. This CDR3 has 16 residues. The data were produced by immunoSEQ multiplex PCR, yet TCRdb's version contains in-frame clones alone and is incomplete. The sample records about 39,000 clones, 85% to 90% being singletons. The TCR comes from a man in his 60s with acute or convalescent COVID-19. The sample consisted of peripheral blood. The V call is TRBV18, the J call TRBJ2-3; 13 nucleotides align to TRBD2. CDR3 protein: CASSRTSGGGTDTQYF. Here the CDR3 DNA reads TGTGCCAGCTCACGGACTAGCGGGGGCGGGACAGATACGCAGTATTTT.